These T cell receptor beta chains were read from a single sample in a study of cytomegalovirus exposure and HLA in healthy donors. Repertoires were generated with immunoSEQ multiplex PCR, while TCRdb's copy carries only in-frame clones and drops some. The sample includes 100,000 to 150,000 clones, over 60% of them seen just once. Sequenced input: PBMCs. These receptors all come from a young man in good health and CMV-seropositive. Both conserved end residues are trimmed from each CDR3. A D gene is named only where the DNA matches it firmly.

D gene | V gene | CDR3 protein
. | TRBV4-1 | ASSQDRDYGYT
. | TRBV11-3 | ASSLGGGRGGQETQY
TRBD2 | TRBV5-6 | ASSWGLAPTYEQY
TRBD1 | TRBV5-1 | ASSATGGLADTQY
. | TRBV7-9 | ASSEDRYQETQY
TRBD2 | TRBV5-5 | ASSHDSGGTQETQY
. | TRBV6-5 | ASSPPRSYEQY
TRBD1 | TRBV7-9 | ASSNRDREGSYEQY
. | TRBV4-1 | ASSQEEGPGYT
. | TRBV7-9 | SSSLVDLILNNEQF
. | TRBV6-1 | ASSYEDSQPQH